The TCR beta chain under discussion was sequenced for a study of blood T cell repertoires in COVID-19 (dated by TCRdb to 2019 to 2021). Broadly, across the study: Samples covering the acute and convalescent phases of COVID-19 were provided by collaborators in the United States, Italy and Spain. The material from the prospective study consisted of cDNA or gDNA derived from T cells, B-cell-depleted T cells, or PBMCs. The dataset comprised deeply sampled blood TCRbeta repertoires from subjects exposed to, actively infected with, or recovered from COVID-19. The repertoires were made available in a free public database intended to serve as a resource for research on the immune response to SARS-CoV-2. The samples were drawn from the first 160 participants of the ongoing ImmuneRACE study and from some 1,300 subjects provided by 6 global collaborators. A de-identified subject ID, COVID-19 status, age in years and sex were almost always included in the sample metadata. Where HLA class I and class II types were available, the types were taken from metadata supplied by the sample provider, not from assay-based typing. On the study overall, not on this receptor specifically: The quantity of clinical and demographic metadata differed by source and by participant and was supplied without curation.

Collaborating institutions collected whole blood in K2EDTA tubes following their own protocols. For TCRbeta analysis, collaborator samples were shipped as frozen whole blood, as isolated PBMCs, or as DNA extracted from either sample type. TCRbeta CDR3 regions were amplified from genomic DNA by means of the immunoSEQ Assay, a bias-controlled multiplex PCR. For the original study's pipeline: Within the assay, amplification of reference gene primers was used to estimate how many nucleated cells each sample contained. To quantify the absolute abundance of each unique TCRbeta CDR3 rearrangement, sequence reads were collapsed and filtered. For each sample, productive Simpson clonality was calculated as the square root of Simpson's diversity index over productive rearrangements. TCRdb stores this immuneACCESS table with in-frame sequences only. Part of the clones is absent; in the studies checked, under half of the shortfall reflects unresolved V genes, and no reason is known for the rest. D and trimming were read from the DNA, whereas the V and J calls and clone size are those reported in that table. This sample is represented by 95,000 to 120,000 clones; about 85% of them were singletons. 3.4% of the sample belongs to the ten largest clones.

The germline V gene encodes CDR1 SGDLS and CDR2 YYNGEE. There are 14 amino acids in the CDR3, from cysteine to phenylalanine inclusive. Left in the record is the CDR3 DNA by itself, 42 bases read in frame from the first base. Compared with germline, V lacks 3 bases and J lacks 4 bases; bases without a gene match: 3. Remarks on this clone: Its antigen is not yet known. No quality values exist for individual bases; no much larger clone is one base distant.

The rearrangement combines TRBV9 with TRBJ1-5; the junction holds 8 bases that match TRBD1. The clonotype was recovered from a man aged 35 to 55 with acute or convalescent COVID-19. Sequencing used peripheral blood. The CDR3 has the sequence CASSGTGGNQPQHF. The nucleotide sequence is TGTGCCAGCAGCGGAACAGGGGGGAATCAGCCCCAGCATTTT.